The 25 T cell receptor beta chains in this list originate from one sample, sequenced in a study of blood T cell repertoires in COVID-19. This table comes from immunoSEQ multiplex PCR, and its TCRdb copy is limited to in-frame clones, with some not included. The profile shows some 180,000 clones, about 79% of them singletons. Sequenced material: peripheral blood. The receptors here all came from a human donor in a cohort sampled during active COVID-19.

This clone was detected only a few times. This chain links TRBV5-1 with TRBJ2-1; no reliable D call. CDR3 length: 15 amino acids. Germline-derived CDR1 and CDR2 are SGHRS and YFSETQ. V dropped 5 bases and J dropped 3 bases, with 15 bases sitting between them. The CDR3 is CASRPEPTIYNEQFF. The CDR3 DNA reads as TGCGCCAGCAGGCCGGAGCCGACCATCTACAATGAGCAGTTCTTC.

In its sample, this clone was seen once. CDR3 bases: TGCGCCAGCAGCTTGGAAGTCGCGGGAGGGAATGAGCAGTTCTTC. Translation gives CASSLEVAGGNEQFF. The genes are TRBV5-1 and TRBJ2-1; 9 bases map to TRBD2. V lost 0 bases, J lost 7 bases, and 5 bases stayed unmatched. The CDR3 is 15 residues long. The germline V gene has CDR1 SGHRS and CDR2 YFSETQ.

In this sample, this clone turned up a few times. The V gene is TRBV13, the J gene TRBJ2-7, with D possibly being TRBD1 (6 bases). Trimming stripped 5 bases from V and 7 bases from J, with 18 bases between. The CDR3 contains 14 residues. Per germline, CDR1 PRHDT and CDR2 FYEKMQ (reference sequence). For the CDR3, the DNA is TGTGCCAGCAGCCCTAGGGCCTCGACAGGTGAGCAGTACTTC. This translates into CASSPRASTGEQYF.

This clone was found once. For the CDR3, the DNA is TGCGCCAGCAGCTTGGCGGAGGGGTCCTGGACCCAGTACTTC. It codes for CASSLAEGSWTQYF. This chain uses TRBV5-1 with TRBJ2-5; perhaps TRBD2 as D (6 bases). Between the trimmed V and J ends, which lost 0 bases and 7 bases, there was a span of 13 bases. The CDR3 extends over 14 amino acids. CDR1 is SGHRS, CDR2 YFSETQ, per germline.

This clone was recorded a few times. The CDR3 sequence: CASKIQGGGETQYF. Here the CDR3 DNA reads TGTGCCAGCAAAATACAGGGTGGCGGGGAGACCCAGTACTTC. The genes are TRBV28 and TRBJ2-5, with a tentative D call TRBD1 (6 bases). Trimming shortened V by 7 bases and J by 5 bases, and 17 bases separated the two germline ends. The germline gives CDR1 MDHEN, CDR2 SYDVKM. The CDR3 sequence is 14 residues long.

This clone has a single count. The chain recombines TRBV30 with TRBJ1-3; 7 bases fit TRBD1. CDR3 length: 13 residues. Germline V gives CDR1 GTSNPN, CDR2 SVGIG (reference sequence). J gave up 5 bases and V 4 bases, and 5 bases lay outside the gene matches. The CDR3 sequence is CAWNQGQRNTIYF. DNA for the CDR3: TGTGCCTGGAATCAGGGACAGCGAAACACCATATATTTT.

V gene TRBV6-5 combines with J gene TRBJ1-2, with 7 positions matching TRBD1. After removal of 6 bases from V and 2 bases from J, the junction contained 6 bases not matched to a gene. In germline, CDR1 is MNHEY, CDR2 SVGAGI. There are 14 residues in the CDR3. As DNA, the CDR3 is TGTGCCAGCAGAGACAGGGCCTCCAACTATGGCTACACCTTC. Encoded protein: CASRDRASNYGYTF.

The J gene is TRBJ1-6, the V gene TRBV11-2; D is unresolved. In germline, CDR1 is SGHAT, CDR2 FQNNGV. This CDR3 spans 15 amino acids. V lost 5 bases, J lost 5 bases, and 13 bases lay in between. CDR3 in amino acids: CASSPEGPNNSPLHF. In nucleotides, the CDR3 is TGTGCCAGCAGCCCTGAGGGCCCGAATAATTCACCCCTCCACTTT.

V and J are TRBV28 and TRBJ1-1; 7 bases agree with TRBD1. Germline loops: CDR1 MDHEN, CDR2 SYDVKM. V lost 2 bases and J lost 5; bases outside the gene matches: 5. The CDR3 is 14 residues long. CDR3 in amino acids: CASSLHRGRTEAFF. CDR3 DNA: TGTGCCAGCAGTTTACACAGGGGTCGGACTGAAGCTTTCTTT.

This chain's CDR3 is CATSYRGIYGYTF. The CDR3 DNA reads TGTGCCACCTCGTATAGAGGGATCTATGGCTACACCTTC. The genes are TRBV28 and TRBJ1-2, with unresolved D. Germline CDR1 and CDR2: MDHEN and SYDVKM. The CDR3 spans 13 residues. The germline V and J ends were trimmed by 10 bases and 4 bases, with 16 bases remaining between them.

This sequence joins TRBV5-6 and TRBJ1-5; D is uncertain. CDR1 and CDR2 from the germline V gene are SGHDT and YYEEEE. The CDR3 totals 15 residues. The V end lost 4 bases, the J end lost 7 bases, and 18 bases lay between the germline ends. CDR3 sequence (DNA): TGTGCCAGCAGCGCCCGTGGGCAGACGGGGCAGCCCCAGCATTTT. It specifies CASSARGQTGQPQHF. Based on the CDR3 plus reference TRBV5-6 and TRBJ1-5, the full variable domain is DAGVTQSPTHLIKTRGQQVTLRCSPKSGHDTVSWYQQALGQGPQFIFQYYEEEERQRGNFPDRFSGHQFPNYSSELNVNALLLGDSALYLCASSARGQTGQPQHFGDGTRLSIL.

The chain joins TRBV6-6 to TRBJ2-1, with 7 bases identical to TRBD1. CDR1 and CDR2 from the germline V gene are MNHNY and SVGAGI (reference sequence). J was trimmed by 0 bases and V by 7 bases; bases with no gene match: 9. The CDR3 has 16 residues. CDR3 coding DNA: TGTGCCAGCAAAGGGACAGACCGTGGCTCCTACAATGAGCAGTTCTTC. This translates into CASKGTDRGSYNEQFF.

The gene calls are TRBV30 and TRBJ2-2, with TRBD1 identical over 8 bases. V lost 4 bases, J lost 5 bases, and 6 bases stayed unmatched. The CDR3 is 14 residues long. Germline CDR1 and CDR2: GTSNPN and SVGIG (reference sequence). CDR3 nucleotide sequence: TGTGCCTGGAAACCGGGACAGGTAACCGGGGAGCTGTTTTTT. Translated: CAWKPGQVTGELFF. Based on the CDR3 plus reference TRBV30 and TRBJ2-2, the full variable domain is SQTIHQWPATLVQPVGSPLSLECTVEGTSNPNLYWYRQAAGRGLQLLFYSVGIGQISSEVPQNLSASRPQDRQFILSSKKLLLSDSGFYLCAWKPGQVTGELFFGEGSRLTVL.

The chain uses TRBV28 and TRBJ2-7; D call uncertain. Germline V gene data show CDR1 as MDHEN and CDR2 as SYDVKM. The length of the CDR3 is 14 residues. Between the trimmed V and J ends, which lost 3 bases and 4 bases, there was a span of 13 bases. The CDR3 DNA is TGTGCCAGCAGTTTGCTAGTTTCAATGTACGAGCAGTACTTC. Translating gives CASSLLVSMYEQYF.

CDR3 in amino acids: CASSILAGGPGELFF. DNA of the CDR3: TGTGCCAGCAGTATCCTAGCGGGAGGGCCGGGGGAGCTGTTTTTT. The V gene is TRBV27, the J gene TRBJ2-2; 12 nucleotides match TRBD2. The V gene end was trimmed by 5 bases and the J gene end by 8 bases; junction bases not matched to a gene: 6. Germline V gene data show CDR1 as MNHEY and CDR2 as SMNVEV (reference sequence). This CDR3 contains 15 residues.

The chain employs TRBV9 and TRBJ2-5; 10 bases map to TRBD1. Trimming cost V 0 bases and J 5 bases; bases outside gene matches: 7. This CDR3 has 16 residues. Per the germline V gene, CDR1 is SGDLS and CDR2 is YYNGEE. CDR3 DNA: TGTGCCAGCAGCGTAGTAGACAGGGGGCTGTGGGAGACCCAGTACTTC. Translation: CASSVVDRGLWETQYF.

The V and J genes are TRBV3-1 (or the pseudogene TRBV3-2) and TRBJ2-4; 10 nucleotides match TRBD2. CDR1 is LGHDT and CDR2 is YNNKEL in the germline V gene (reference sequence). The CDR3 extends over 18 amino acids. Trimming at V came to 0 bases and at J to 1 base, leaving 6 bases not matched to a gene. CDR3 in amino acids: CASSQDQSGRVAKNIQYF. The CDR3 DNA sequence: TGTGCCAGCAGCCAAGATCAAAGCGGGAGGGTGGCCAAAAACATTCAGTACTTC.

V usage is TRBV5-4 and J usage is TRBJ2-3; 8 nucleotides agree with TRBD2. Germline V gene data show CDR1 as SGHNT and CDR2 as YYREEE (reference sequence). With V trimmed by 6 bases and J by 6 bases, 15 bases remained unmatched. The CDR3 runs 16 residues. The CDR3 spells CASNFWGVAGGDTQYF. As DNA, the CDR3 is TGTGCCAGCAATTTTTGGGGGGTTGCGGGAGGTGATACGCAGTATTTT.

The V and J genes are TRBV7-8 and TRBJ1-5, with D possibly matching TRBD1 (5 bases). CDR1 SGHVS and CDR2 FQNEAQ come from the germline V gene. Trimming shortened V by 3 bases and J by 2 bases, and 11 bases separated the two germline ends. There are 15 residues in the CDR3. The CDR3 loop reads CASSFPGGGNQPQHF. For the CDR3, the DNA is TGTGCCAGCAGCTTTCCGGGGGGTGGCAATCAGCCCCAGCATTTT.

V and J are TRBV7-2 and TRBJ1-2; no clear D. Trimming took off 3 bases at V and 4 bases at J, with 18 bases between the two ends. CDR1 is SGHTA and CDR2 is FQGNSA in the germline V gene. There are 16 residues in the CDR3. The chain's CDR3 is CASSFQQPSVPYGYTF. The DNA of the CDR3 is TGTGCCAGCAGCTTTCAACAGCCTTCGGTCCCCTATGGCTACACCTTC.

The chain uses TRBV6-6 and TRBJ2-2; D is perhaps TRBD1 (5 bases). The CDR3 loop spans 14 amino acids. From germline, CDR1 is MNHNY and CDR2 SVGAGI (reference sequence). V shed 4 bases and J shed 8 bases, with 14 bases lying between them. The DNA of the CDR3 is TGTGCCAGCAGTTCCCGCTCAGGGTCTGGGGAGCTGTTTTTT. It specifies CASSSRSGSGELFF.

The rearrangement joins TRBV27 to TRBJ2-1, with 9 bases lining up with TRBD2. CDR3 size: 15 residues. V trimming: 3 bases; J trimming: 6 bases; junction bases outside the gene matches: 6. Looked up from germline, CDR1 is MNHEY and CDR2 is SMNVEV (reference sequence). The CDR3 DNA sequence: TGTGCCAGCAGTTTGTTAGCGGGAGCCGGCAATGAGCAGTTCTTC. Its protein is CASSLLAGAGNEQFF.

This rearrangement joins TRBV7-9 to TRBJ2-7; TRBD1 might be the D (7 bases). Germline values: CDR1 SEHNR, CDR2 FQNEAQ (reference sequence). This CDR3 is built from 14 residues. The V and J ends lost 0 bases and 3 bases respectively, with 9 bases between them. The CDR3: CASSLARGDYEQYF. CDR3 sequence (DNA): TGTGCCAGCAGCTTAGCCAGGGGGGACTACGAGCAGTACTTC.

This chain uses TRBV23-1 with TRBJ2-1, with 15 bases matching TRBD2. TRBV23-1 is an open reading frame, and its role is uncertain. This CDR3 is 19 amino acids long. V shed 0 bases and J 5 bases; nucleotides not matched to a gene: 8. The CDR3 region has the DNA TGCGCCAGCAGTCAATCTCGGACTAGCGGGAGGGCCGTCCACAATGAGCAGTTCTTC. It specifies CASSQSRTSGRAVHNEQFF.

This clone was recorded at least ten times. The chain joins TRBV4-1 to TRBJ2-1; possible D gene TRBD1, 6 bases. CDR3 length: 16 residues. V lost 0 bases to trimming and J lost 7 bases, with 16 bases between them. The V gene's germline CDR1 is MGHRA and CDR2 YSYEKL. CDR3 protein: CASSQDSRAGVNEQFF. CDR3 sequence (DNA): TGCGCCAGCAGCCAAGATAGTAGGGCAGGGGTAAATGAGCAGTTCTTC.